A single sample is the source of the 30 T cell receptor beta chains below, sequenced in a study of T cells in Graves' hyperthyroidism and ophthalmopathy (dated by TCRdb to between 2019 and 2020). The library was made by multiplex PCR. TCRdb names Illumina HiSeq 2000 as the instrument used. TCR beta CDR3 regions were amplified from RNA transcripts. For the first round of RT-PCR on the TCR CDR3, the HTBI primer set was used together with the Qiagen OneStep RT-PCR kit. The public reads were run again by TCRdb, first through fastp at Q25 and then through MiXCR, and only productive beta chains were kept. Rows are combined by CDR3 protein, so each entry shows the most common genes and DNA. This sample lists 480,000 or so distinct CDR3 sequences; 46% were detected once. The top ten hold around 47% of the sample. Sequenced sample: peripheral blood or thyroid tissue (not recorded which). The receptor set was obtained from an adult woman with Graves' disease, either hyperthyroidism or ophthalmopathy (not recorded which).

This clonotype was recorded a few times. A read error may explain this, as a much larger clone is one base away. The CDR3 DNA reads TGTGCCGGCAGTTCCGCCGCAGGAGTGGGCCGCGCTTTCTTT. This codes for CAGSSAAGVGRAFF. The chain recombines TRBV12-3 or TRBV12-4 with TRBJ1-1; D uncertain. The CDR3 is 14 amino acids.

This clonotype was detected ten times or more. This rearrangement joins TRBV5-1 to TRBJ2-2; 7 positions match TRBD1. The germline gives CDR1 SGHRS, CDR2 YFSETQ. The CDR3 has 15 residues. V trimming: 4 bases; J trimming: 3 bases; junction bases outside the gene matches: 6. The CDR3 DNA follows: TGCGCCAGCAGCCTAAGACAGGGAGACACCGGGGAGCTGTTTTTT. It translates to CASSLRQGDTGELFF.

This chain joins TRBV6-1 and TRBJ1-1; 8 bases fit TRBD1. Germline CDR1 reads MNHNS; CDR2 reads SASEGT. The CDR3 is 15 residues long. The CDR3 loop reads CARPPGQGMNTEAFF. CDR3 DNA: TGTGCTAGACCTCCCGGACAGGGTATGAACACTGAAGCTTTCTTT.

This clonotype came up many times. The CDR3 DNA reads TGTGCCAGCAGCGCGGACGCGAACACTGAAGCTTTCTTT. Translated, it gives CASSADANTEAFF. V usage is TRBV5-7 and J usage is TRBJ1-1, with D unresolved. TRBV5-7 is identified as an open reading frame with a role that is uncertain. This CDR3 is built from 13 residues. The ends were cut back, 4 bases at V and 1 base at J, with 8 bases in the middle.

Worth noting for this clonotype: Germline and junction disagree at one end, which may indicate a read error. V gene TRBV5-1 combines with J gene TRBJ1-6; the D is unclear. Germline lookup yields CDR1 SGHRS and CDR2 YFSETQ. The CDR3 loop spans 14 amino acids. In nucleotides, the CDR3 is TGTGCCAGCAGCTTAGGGCAGCTTAACGTGGCCCTCCACTTT. Translation: CASSLGQLNVALHF. Full variable domain (missing parts from reference TRBV5-1 and TRBJ1-6): KAGVTQTPRYLIKTRGQQVTLSCSPISGHRSVSWYQQTPGQGLQFLFEYFSETQRNKGNFPGRFSGRQFSNSRSEMNVSTLELGDSALYLCASSLGQLNVALHFGNGTRLTVT.

The sample holds a few counts of this clonotype. This sequence may be a read error, since a much larger clone differs from it by one base. V and J are TRBV14 and TRBJ1-2; no firm D call. Looked up from germline, CDR1 is SGHDN and CDR2 is FVKESK. The CDR3 is 13 amino acids. Written as DNA, the CDR3 is TGTGCCAGCGGCCATAACAATAACTATGGCTACACCTTC. Translation gives CASGHNNNYGYTF.

Details on this clonotype: A much larger clone sits a single nucleotide away, making a read error possible. The CDR3 spells CASSPAGVNDKAFF. The CDR3 DNA reads TGTGCCAGCAGCCCGGCAGGGGTGAATGATAAAGCTTTCTTT. The rearrangement links TRBV2 to TRBJ1-1, with D possibly TRBD1 on 6 matching bases. The CDR3 is 14 residues long. CDR1 is SNHLY, CDR2 FYNNEI, per germline. V dropped 6 bases and J dropped 9 bases, with 20 bases sitting between them.

This clonotype turned up a few times. V usage is TRBV30 and J usage is TRBJ1-2; D call uncertain. This CDR3 comprises 11 residues. The germline V gene has CDR1 GTSNPN and CDR2 SVGIG (reference sequence). V dropped 0 bases and J dropped 5 bases, with 4 bases sitting between them. CDR3 nucleotide sequence: TGTGCCTGGAGTGTGGGGTATGGCTACACCTTC. Amino acids: CAWSVGYGYTF.

In regard to this clonotype: A junction boundary mismatches the germline segment, possibly from a read error. The rearrangement uses TRBV12-3 or TRBV12-4 and TRBJ1-1; D gene uncertain. CDR3 size: 13 residues. In DNA, the CDR3 is TGTGCCAGCAGTTTAGGGGCAACCTCTGAACCTTTCTTT. Its translation is CASSLGATSEPFF.

The sample holds a few counts of this clonotype. The J gene is TRBJ1-2, the V gene TRBV6-5; 8 nucleotides agree with TRBD1. The germline V gene encodes CDR1 MNHEY and CDR2 SVGAGI. With 6 bases clipped from V and 5 bases from J, the junction kept 8 bases outside the gene matches. The CDR3 has 14 amino acids. The CDR3 loop is CASSRDRNLYGYTF. The CDR3 DNA reads TGTGCCAGCAGCCGGGACAGGAATTTATATGGCTACACCTTC.

This clonotype was detected a few times. The chain is built from TRBV28 and TRBJ1-3; D gene uncertain. The CDR3 length is 11 residues. Germline V gene lookup returns CDR1 MDHEN and CDR2 SYDVKM. V lost 5 bases, J lost 2 bases, and 1 base lay in between. The CDR3 protein is CASSTGNTIYF. CDR3 in DNA: TGTGCCAGCAGTACTGGAAACACCATATATTTT.

The rearrangement joins TRBV29-1 to TRBJ1-1; D is ambiguous. The CDR3 has 13 amino acids. In germline, CDR1 is SQVTM, CDR2 ANQGSEA. V lost 6 bases to trimming and J lost 6 bases, with 17 bases between them. Written as DNA, the CDR3 is TGCAGCGTCGTCGTTGGTACAGCCTCTGAAGCTTTCTTT. Its translation is CSVVVGTASEAFF.

A few counts support this clonotype. This chain links TRBV15 with TRBJ2-7; 7 bases agree with TRBD1. The CDR3 covers 12 residues. J lost 4 bases, V lost 8 bases, and 5 bases had no gene match. Germline CDR1 is LNHNV and CDR2 is YYDKDF (reference sequence). The CDR3 protein is CATRDRAYEQYF. The DNA of the CDR3 is TGTGCCACCCGAGACAGGGCGTACGAGCAGTACTTC.

This clonotype was seen a handful of times. The chain combines TRBV19 with TRBJ1-5; 8 bases line up with TRBD1. Trimming took 4 bases from V and 1 from J; bases not matched to a gene: 3. Germline V gene lookup returns CDR1 LNHDA and CDR2 SQIVND (reference sequence). This CDR3 is built from 15 residues. The CDR3 nucleotides are TGTGCCAGTAGTAGGACAGGGTTGAGCAATCAGCCCCAGCATTTT. Its protein is CASSRTGLSNQPQHF.

This chain connects TRBV7-2 to TRBJ2-5; D uncertain. The CDR3 is 12 residues long. The germline V and J ends were trimmed by 4 bases and 5 bases, with 8 bases remaining between them. CDR1 is SGHTA and CDR2 is FQGNSA in the germline V gene. The CDR3 DNA follows: TGTGCCAGCAGCTACTTTGGGGAGACCCAGTACTTC. Amino acids: CASSYFGETQYF.

This clonotype was seen a handful of times. V gene TRBV9 combines with J gene TRBJ2-5; 9 bases match TRBD2. Trimming took 0 bases from V and 1 from J; bases not matched to a gene: 4. Germline values: CDR1 SGDLS, CDR2 YYNGEE. The CDR3 length is 16 residues. CDR3 region: CASSVVAGARQETQYF. The CDR3 DNA sequence: TGTGCCAGCAGCGTAGTAGCGGGAGCGCGCCAAGAGACCCAGTACTTC.

This clonotype has just a few counts. The chain couples TRBV29-1 to TRBJ2-7; the D gene is possibly TRBD2 (6 bases). The CDR3 spans 14 residues. V dropped 1 base and J dropped 6 bases, with 16 bases sitting between them. Germline V gene lookup returns CDR1 SQVTM and CDR2 ANQGSEA. CDR3: CSVEGGGSFGEQYF. DNA of the CDR3: TGCAGCGTTGAAGGGGGAGGTAGCTTCGGCGAGCAGTACTTC.

This clonotype was observed many times. This sequence joins TRBV15 and TRBJ1-2, with D unclear. V gave up 0 bases and J gave up 5 bases, with 13 bases separating them. The CDR3 loop spans 15 amino acids. Germline V gene lookup returns CDR1 LNHNV and CDR2 YYDKDF (reference sequence). CDR3 DNA sequence: TGTGCCACCAGCAGAGATGGGAGGACGTGGTATGGCTACACCTTC. Translation: CATSRDGRTWYGYTF.

V and J are TRBV9 and TRBJ2-7; 9 bases are shared with TRBD1. The V gene end was trimmed by 2 bases and the J gene end by 3 bases; junction bases not matched to a gene: 6. CDR1 and CDR2 (germline): SGDLS, YYNGEE. The CDR3 is made up of 15 amino acids. CDR3 protein: CASSVSGTGIYEQYF. The CDR3 region has the DNA TGTGCCAGCAGCGTCAGTGGGACAGGGATCTACGAGCAGTACTTC.

This chain links TRBV20-1 with TRBJ1-5; D uncertain. Deletions cut 3 bases from V and 5 bases from J, with 11 bases between. The CDR3 totals 13 residues. Germline values: CDR1 DFQATT, CDR2 SNEGSKA (reference sequence). CDR3 sequence (DNA): TGCAGTGCTAGTCTACAGACTTATCAGCCCCAGCATTTT. Its protein product is CSASLQTYQPQHF.

Of note for this clonotype: A read error may produce the germline difference seen at one junction end. This chain uses TRBV20-1 with TRBJ2-5, with D perhaps given as TRBD1 or TRBD2 (5 bases each). This CDR3 comprises 15 residues. Germline CDR1 reads DFQATT; CDR2 reads SNEGSKA (reference sequence). CDR3 DNA: TGCAGTGCCAGAGCTTCCGGGACGTACCAAGAGACCCAGTACTTC. This gives the protein CSARASGTYQETQYF.

This clonotype showed up many times. The rearrangement links TRBV10-2 to TRBJ1-2; D is unresolved. The CDR3 spans 14 residues. Germline CDR1 WSHSY, CDR2 SAAADI. V lost 2 bases and J lost 4, with 11 bases in between. The CDR3 is CASSEASAIYGYTF. CDR3 in DNA: TGCGCCAGCAGTGAGGCCTCAGCAATCTATGGCTACACCTTC.

This clonotype was counted many times. CDR3 sequence (DNA): TGTGCCAGTAGTATCGGTGTGGCCGTGACAGGGGGCGATGGCTACACCTTC. This translates into CASSIGVAVTGGDGYTF. The rearrangement joins TRBV19 to TRBJ1-2; 10 bases agree with TRBD1. Germline values: CDR1 LNHDA, CDR2 SQIVND (reference sequence). J was trimmed by 6 bases and V by 3 bases; bases with no gene match: 13. The CDR3 is made up of 17 amino acids.

Details on this clonotype: At one end the junction does not follow the germline gene, possibly because of a read error. The rearrangement joins TRBV5-1 to TRBJ1-1; D is undetermined. The CDR3 sequence is 15 residues long. CDR1 is SGHRS and CDR2 is YFSETQ in the germline V gene. Here the CDR3 DNA reads TGCGCCAGCAGCTTGGCCCCTGGGAGGGTCACTGAGGCTTTCTTT. As protein: CASSLAPGRVTEAFF. The variable domain in full, with the rest retrieved from reference TRBV5-1 and TRBJ1-1, is KAGVTQTPRYLIKTRGQQVTLSCSPISGHRSVSWYQQTPGQGLQFLFEYFSETQRNKGNFPGRFSGRQFSNSRSEMNVSTLELGDSALYLCASSLAPGRVTEAFFGQGTRLTVV.

This clonotype came up many times. CDR3 region: CASSSLRGQNEKLFF. The CDR3 DNA reads TGTGCCAGCAGTTCTCTCAGGGGGCAGAATGAAAAACTGTTTTTT. The chain links TRBV6-5 to TRBJ1-4; 8 bases agree with TRBD1. Germline V gene data show CDR1 as MNHEY and CDR2 as SVGAGI. CDR3 size: 15 residues. V lost 4 bases to trimming and J lost 5 bases; unmatched junction nucleotides: 6.

This clonotype was counted once. V usage is TRBV10-3 and J usage is TRBJ1-2; TRBD1 agrees at 10 bases. Germline V gene lookup returns CDR1 ENHRY and CDR2 SYGVKD. The CDR3 extends over 15 amino acids. V dropped 2 bases and J dropped 7; count of bases not matched to a gene: 7. The CDR3 nucleotides are TGTGCCATCAGTGAGCCGGGACAGGGGTTGAGTGGCTACACCTTC. Residues: CAISEPGQGLSGYTF.

For this clonotype: A read error may produce the germline difference seen at one junction end. This chain connects TRBV19 to TRBJ1-1; 8 nucleotides match TRBD1. CDR3 length: 14 amino acids. In germline, CDR1 is LNHDA, CDR2 SQIVND (reference sequence). DNA for the CDR3: TGTGCCAGTAGTGCCCGACAGGGGAGAACTGACGCTTTCTTT. It yields the protein CASSARQGRTDAFF.

Many counts were recorded for this clonotype. The chain is built from TRBV20-1 and TRBJ1-5; D perhaps matches TRBD1 (5 bases). CDR1 DFQATT and CDR2 SNEGSKA come from the germline V gene (reference sequence). The CDR3 loop spans 15 amino acids. Trimming removed 6 bases from V and 3 bases from J, with 18 bases in between. The CDR3: CSAPPFGHNNQPQHF. The CDR3 DNA sequence: TGCAGTGCCCCGCCTTTCGGACACAACAATCAGCCCCAGCATTTT.

This clonotype has at least ten counts. The rearrangement uses TRBV6-5 and TRBJ1-2; 9 bases map to TRBD1. The germline V gene encodes CDR1 MNHEY and CDR2 SVGAGI. The CDR3 has 14 residues. Trimming at V came to 8 bases and at J to 2 bases, leaving 6 bases not matched to a gene. This CDR3 reads CASQNRGQNYGYTF. The CDR3 region has the DNA TGTGCCAGCCAGAACAGGGGGCAGAACTATGGCTACACCTTC.

This clonotype was seen ten or more times. This chain links TRBV5-1 with TRBJ1-4, with TRBD1 as a possible D gene (5 bases). Between the trimmed V and J ends, which lost 5 bases and 8 bases, there was a span of 16 bases. From germline, CDR1 is SGHRS and CDR2 YFSETQ. The CDR3 has 14 residues. The DNA of the CDR3 is TGCGCCAGCAGTGCTGCCGGGACGGGGGAAAAACTGTTTTTT. It codes for CASSAAGTGEKLFF.